This TCR beta chain emerged from a study of shared clonotypes between healthy human individuals. This CDR3 has 14 amino acids. Germline CDR1 SGDLS, CDR2 YYNGEE. V was pared by 3 bases and J by 4 bases, with 12 bases between. Study outcomes and limitations: Only blood was sampled; tissue repertoires likely differ. Despite large depth, sorted-subset datasets appeared incompletely sequenced. Against clonotypes common to all four donors, non-shared ones had lower generation probabilities.

A remark on this clone: As yet, its antigen is unknown.

Profiled with immunoSEQ multiplex PCR; TCRdb holds only in-frame clones, not every one. The sample comprises approximately 180,000 clones, approximately 92% of which are singletons, and approximately 0.07% rests with the top ten. V and J are TRBV9 and TRBJ2-3; no definite D call. The origin of this receptor is a young woman in good health. Sequencing used naive CD4+ T cells sorted from blood. As for subset: CD45RA+ positively selected. The CDR3 protein is CASSGDPPADTQYF. As DNA, the CDR3 is TGTGCCAGCAGCGGAGACCCCCCCGCAGATACGCAGTATTTT.